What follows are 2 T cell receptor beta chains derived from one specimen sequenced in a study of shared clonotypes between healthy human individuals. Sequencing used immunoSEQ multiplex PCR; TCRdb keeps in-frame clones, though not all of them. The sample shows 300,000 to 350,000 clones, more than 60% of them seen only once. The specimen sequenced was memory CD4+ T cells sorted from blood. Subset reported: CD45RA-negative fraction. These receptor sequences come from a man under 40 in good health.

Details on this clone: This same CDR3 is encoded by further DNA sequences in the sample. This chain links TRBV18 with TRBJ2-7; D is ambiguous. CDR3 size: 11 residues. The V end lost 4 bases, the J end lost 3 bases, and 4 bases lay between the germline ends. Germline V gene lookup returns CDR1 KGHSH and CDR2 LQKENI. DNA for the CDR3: TGTGCCAGCTCACTAAACTACGAGCAGTACTTC. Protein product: CASSLNYEQYF.

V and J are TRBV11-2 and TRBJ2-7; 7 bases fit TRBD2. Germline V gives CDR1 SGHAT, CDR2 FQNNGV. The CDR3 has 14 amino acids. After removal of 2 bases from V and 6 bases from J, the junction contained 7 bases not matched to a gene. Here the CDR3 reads CASSLLAEALEQYF. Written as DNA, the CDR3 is TGTGCCAGCAGCTTACTAGCGGAGGCCCTCGAGCAGTACTTC.